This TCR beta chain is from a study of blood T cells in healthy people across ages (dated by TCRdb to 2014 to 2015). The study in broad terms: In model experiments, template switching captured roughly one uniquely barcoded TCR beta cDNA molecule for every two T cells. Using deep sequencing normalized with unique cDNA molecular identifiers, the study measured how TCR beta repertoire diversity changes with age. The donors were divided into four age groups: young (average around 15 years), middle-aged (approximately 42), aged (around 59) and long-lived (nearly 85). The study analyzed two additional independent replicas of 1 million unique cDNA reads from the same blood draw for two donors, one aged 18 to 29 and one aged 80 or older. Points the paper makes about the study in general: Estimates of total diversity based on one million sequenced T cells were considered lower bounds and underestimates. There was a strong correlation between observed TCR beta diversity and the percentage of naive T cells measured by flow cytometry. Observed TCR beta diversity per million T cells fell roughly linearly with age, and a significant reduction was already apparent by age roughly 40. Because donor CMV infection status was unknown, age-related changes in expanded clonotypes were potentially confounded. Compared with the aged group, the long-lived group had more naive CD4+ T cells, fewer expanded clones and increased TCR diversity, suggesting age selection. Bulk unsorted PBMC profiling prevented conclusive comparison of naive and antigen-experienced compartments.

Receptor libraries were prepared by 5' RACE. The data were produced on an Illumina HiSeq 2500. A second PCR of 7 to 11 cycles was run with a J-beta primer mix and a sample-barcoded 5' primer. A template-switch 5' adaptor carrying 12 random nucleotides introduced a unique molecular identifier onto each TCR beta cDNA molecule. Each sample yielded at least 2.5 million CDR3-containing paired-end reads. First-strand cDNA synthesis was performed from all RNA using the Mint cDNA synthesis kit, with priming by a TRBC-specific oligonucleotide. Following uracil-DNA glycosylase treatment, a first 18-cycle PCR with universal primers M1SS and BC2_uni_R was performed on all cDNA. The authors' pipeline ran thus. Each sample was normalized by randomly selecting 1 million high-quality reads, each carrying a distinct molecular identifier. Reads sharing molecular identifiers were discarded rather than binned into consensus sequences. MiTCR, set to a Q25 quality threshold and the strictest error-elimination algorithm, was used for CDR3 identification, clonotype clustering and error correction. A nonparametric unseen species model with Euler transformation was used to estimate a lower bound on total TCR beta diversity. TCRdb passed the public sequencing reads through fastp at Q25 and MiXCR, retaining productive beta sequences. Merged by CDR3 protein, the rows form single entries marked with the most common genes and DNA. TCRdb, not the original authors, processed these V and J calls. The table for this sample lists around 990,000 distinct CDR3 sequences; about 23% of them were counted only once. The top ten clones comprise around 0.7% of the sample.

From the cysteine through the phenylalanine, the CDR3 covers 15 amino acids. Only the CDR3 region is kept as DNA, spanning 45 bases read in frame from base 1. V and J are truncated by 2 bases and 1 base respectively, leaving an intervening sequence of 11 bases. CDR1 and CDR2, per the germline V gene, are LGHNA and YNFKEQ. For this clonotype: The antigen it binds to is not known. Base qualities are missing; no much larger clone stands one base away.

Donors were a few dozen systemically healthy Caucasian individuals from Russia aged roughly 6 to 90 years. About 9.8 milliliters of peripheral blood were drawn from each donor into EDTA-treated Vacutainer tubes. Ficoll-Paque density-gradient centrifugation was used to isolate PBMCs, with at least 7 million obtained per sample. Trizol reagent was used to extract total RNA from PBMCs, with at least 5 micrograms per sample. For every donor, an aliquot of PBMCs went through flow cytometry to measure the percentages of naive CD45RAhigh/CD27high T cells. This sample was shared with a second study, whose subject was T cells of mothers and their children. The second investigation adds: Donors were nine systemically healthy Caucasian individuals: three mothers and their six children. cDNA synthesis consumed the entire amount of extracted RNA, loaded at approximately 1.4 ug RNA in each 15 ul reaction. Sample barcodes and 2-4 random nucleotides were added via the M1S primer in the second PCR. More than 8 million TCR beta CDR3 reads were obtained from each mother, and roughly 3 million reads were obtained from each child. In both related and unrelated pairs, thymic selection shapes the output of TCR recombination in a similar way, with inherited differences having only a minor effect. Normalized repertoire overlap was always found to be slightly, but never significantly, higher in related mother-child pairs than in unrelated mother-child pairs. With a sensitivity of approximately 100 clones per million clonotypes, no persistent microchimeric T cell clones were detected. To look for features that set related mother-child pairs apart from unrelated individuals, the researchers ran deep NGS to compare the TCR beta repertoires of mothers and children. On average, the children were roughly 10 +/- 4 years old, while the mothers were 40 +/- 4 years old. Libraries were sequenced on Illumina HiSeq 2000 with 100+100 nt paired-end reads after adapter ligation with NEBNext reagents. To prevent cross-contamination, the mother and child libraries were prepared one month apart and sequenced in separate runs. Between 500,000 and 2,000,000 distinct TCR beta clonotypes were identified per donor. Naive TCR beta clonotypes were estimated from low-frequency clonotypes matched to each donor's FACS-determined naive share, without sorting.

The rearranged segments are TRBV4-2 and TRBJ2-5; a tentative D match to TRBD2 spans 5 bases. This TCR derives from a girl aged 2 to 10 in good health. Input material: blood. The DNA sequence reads TGTGCCAGCAGCCAATTGGACTTTCCCCAAGAGACCCAGTACTTC. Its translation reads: CASSQLDFPQETQYF.